This is a list of T cell receptor beta chains from one sample in a study of early T cells in non-severe SARS-CoV-2 infection. In TCRdb, the 5' RACE reads were re-called with MiXCR into one record per CDR3 protein. The sample carries 75,000 to 90,000 distinct CDR3 sequences, about 6.5% recorded once. The sample consisted of whole blood. These receptors were obtained from an adult who was a healthcare worker with PCR-confirmed SARS-CoV-2 infection or an uninfected control (not recorded which). Both conserved end residues are part of each CDR3. Size tells how often a clone was seen (once, few, many) or the class of an expanded clone, and some rows leave it out.

TRBJ2-7	TRBV11-2	few	CASSRSGQSHEQYF
TRBJ1-2	TRBV5-4	.	CASTYGDRPSYGYTF
TRBJ2-3	TRBV12-3/TRBV12-4	few	CASSPDRKGADTQYF
TRBJ2-4	TRBV15	many	CATSTRRGAKNIQYF
TRBJ2-7	TRBV6-6	many	CASSYGATNEQYF
TRBJ2-7	TRBV6-5	many	CATARDRGFPYEQYF
TRBJ1-5	TRBV19	many	CASSLTGGYQPQHF
TRBJ2-1	TRBV7-2	many	CASSLRPQLAGVVPNEQFF
TRBJ1-1	TRBV12-3/TRBV12-4	many	CASRGQDEAFF
TRBJ1-1	TRBV6-1	many	CASSAGQSSEAFF
TRBJ2-1	TRBV20-1	many	CSAPTSGLYNEQFF
TRBJ1-5	TRBV28	many	CATLNSGAGNQPQHF
TRBJ2-7	TRBV5-6	few	CASSRGFQAGEYF
TRBJ2-3	TRBV6-2/TRBV6-3	few	CASTLQGARTDTQYF
TRBJ2-3	TRBV6-6	many	CASSPTSGGAGGTQYF
TRBJ2-7	TRBV19	many	CASIAGVPHEQYF
TRBJ2-3	TRBV5-1	.	CASSETGPDTQYF
TRBJ1-5	TRBV7-6	many	CASSLGAGSNQPQHF
TRBJ1-2	TRBV11-2	few	CASSLGAGTGYTF
TRBJ2-7	TRBV11-2	many	CASSPGAGSNEQYF
TRBJ1-3	TRBV6-1	many	CASSEAAGVGSGNTIYF
TRBJ2-5	TRBV11-2	few	CASSLGASGSLRETQYF
TRBJ2-7	TRBV28	.	CASTPGQASYEQYF
TRBJ2-5	TRBV12-3/TRBV12-4	few	CASSLRAGQETQYF
TRBJ2-5	TRBV20-1	.	CSAPGGGQTQYF
TRBJ2-3	TRBV6-2/TRBV6-3	.	CASRPIRVGGPDTQYF
TRBJ1-4	TRBV20-1	few	CSARSEKLFF
TRBJ1-4	TRBV4-1	many	CASSQDSHRGNEKLFF
TRBJ1-5	TRBV20-1	few	CSARGYGVYSNQPQHF
TRBJ1-1	TRBV7-9	many	CASSVEGEAFF
TRBJ2-1	TRBV7-9	many	CAAGANEQFF
TRBJ2-1	TRBV15	.	CATSSGLAPKYNEQFF
TRBJ2-5	TRBV4-2	.	CASSSREGETQYF
TRBJ2-7	TRBV5-1	.	CASSFGQGYNEQYF
TRBJ1-3	TRBV29-1	many	CSVQGVSGNTIYF
TRBJ1-5	TRBV7-9	many	CASSLVSGPQHF